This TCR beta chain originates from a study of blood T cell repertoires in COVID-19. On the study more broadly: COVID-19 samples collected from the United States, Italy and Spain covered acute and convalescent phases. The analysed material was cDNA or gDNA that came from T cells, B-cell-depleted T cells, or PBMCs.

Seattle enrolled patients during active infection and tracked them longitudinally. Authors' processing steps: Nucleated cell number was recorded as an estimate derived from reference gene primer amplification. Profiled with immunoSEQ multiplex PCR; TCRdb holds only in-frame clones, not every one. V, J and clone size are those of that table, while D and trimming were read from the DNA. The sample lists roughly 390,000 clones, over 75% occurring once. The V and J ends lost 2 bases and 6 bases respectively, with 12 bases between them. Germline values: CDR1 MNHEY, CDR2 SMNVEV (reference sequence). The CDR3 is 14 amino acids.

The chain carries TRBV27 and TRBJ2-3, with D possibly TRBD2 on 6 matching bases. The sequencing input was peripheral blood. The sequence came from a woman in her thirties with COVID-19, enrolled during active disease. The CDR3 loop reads CASSLTLLADTQYF. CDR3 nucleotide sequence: TGTGCCAGCAGTTTAACATTGCTAGCGGATACGCAGTATTTT.